This T cell receptor beta chain comes out of a study of shared clonotypes between healthy human individuals (dated by TCRdb to about 2020). For the study in its entirety: A few men and two women, aged 18 to 49 years, made up the cohort. For each donor, CD4 naive and CD4 memory were each given three plates, CD8 naive was given two plates, and CD8 memory was given one plate. Each donor's leukapheresis produced roughly between roughly 0.9 and 8.9 billion PBMCs. To increase sequencing depth and limit assay-specific biases, TCR repertoire library preparation and sequencing were carried out by different laboratories using diverse techniques. Blood TCR repertoires of about five healthy adults were deeply sequenced to estimate repertoire size and the extent of clonotype sharing between individuals. Results and caveats for the whole study, not just this receptor: Only blood was sampled, and tissue TCR repertoires likely differ from those in blood. Across a handful of donors, 5% to 6% of naive CD4, roughly 3.5% of naive CD8, around 2.1% of memory CD4, and 0.4% of memory CD8 clonotypes were shared. Naive subsets generally had larger estimated clonotype richness than memory subsets. Based on pairwise subsampling, the degree of clonotype sharing among donors was expected to be affected by sequencing depth. Clonotypes shared by all four sorted-subset donors showed higher generation probabilities than non-shared clonotypes. Rarefaction of sorted-subset datasets indicated incomplete sequencing despite the large sequencing depth. The genetic and exposure-history diversity represented was limited by the small number of donors.

Concerning this clone itself: This clone's antigen is unknown. Base qualities are not provided; no much larger clone lies one nucleotide away.

Reading from cysteine to phenylalanine, the CDR3 counts 16 amino acids. Here the CDR3 DNA is all that survives: 48 bases in frame from base 1. The V end loses 1 base and the J end loses 5 bases, and a stretch of 17 bases separates them. Per the germline V gene, LGHNA is the CDR1 and YSLEER is the CDR2. Donors were healthy HIV-negative adults with no recently reported acute infections or vaccinations. Every donor was a Caucasian adult living in Nashville, Tennessee, USA. Magnetic negative selection was used to enrich CD4+ T cells, after which naive cells were positively selected on CD45RA and the negative fraction became the memory subset. After blood collection by leukapheresis, PBMCs were isolated using Ficoll-Histopaque density gradient centrifugation and then cryopreserved in the vapor phase of liquid nitrogen. Purity and quantity of every magnetically sorted T cell population were checked by analytical flow cytometry. From each sorted fraction, genomic DNA was isolated and quantified by UV absorbance on a Nanodrop 2000c.

Using the deep immunoSEQ assay, TCR CDR3 regions were amplified from genomic DNA by multiplex PCR. For each cell subset, the extracted genomic DNA was distributed evenly across all wells of several immunoSEQ 96-well plates, and each plate served as one replicate. For sorted subsets, around 0.2 ug of genomic DNA, equivalent to 30,000 or so T cell genomes, went into each replicate PCR. Purified libraries were quantified with a Qubit 3.0 fluorometer, sized on a Bioanalyzer 2100, and re-quantified with the KAPA Library Quantification kit. Every immunoSEQ 96-well plate was sequenced on a separate single-read 150-cycle Illumina NextSeq 550 flow cell. On the study's bioinformatics: Because the immunoSEQ output held only junctional sequences and lacked quality scores, the filtering could not match the filtering applied to full-length reads. Sequences were annotated with PyIR, a Python wrapper for IgBLAST v1.9, using IMGT germline references to assign V/J genes and CDR3. Reads were filtered out if the reads had weak V/J assignments (E-value above 1e-6), no CDR3, stop codons, out-of-frame junctions, or ambiguous translated residues. A V3J clonotype was defined by an identical inferred V gene, J gene, and CDR3 amino acid sequence. Percentage overlap between repertoires was computed as shared unique clonotypes divided by the size of the smaller repertoire. Repertoire richness was assessed with RTK rarefaction, the Chao1 estimator, and Recon v2.1 estimates of unobserved clonotypes. Generation probabilities for all TCRbeta clonotypes obtained by the gDNA method from several donors were computed using OLGA. The clones in this table, taken by TCRdb from immuneACCESS, are in-frame only. Not every clone is retained; where verified, under half of the shortfall comes from an unresolved V gene, and the cause of the rest is unknown. That table supplies the V and J calls and clone size; D and trimming were determined from the DNA. For this sample there are 190,000 or so clones; roughly 70% appear just once. The ten most abundant clones make up about 10% of the sample.

The TCR originated in a man aged 25 to 40 in good health. The V and J segments used are TRBV4-3 and TRBJ2-5, and possibly TRBD1, on 5 matching bases. The specimen sequenced was memory CD4+ T cells sorted from blood. In light of the paper, this sample's cell subset or site label describes: CD45RA-negative fraction. The DNA sequence is TGCGCCAGCAGCCAAGCCAGACAGCCGGCGAGGGAGACCCAGTACTTC. This encodes CASSQARQPARETQYF.